The clone carrying this T cell receptor beta chain occurred a few times. The antigen is undetermined. The sample originates from a study of T cells after yellow fever vaccination. The study's findings and limits: Subsequent booster samples again held most clones from primary vaccination (around 96% CD4, about 86% CD8). Weaker, the secondary response peaked sooner, at day 5 versus 15.

TCRdb reanalysed the 5' RACE reads using MiXCR and keeps one entry per CDR3 protein. Here the sample spans nearly 300,000 distinct CDR3 sequences, around 9.3% being singletons. This receptor was identified in a man between 18 and 35 years old who received the YFV17D yellow fever vaccine. This sample comprised CD4+ T cells sorted from PBMCs, obtained 5 days after the yellow fever booster vaccination.

The CDR3 loop reads CASSEVGGGLNQPQHF. The CDR3 coding sequence is TGTGCCAGCAGTGAAGTGGGAGGGGGCCTCAATCAGCCCCAGCATTTT. This chain links TRBV25-1 with TRBJ1-5; 7 bases are a match to TRBD1. The CDR3 is 16 amino acids. V lost 2 bases and J lost 3; bases outside the gene matches: 7. In germline, CDR1 is MGHDK, CDR2 SYGVNS.